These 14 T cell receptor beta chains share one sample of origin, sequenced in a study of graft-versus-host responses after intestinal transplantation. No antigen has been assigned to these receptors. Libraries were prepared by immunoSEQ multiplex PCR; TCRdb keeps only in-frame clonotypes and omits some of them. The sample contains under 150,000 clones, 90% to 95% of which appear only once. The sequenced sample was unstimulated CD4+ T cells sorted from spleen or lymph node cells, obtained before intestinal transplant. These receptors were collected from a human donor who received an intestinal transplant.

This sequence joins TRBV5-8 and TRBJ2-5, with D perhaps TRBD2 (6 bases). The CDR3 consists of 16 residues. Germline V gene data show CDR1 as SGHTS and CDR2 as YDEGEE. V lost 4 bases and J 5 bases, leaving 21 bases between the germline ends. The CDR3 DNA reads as TGTGCCAGCAGCCCGGGAAATGGAGGGCCCCGCGAGACCCAGTACTTC. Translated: CASSPGNGGPRETQYF.

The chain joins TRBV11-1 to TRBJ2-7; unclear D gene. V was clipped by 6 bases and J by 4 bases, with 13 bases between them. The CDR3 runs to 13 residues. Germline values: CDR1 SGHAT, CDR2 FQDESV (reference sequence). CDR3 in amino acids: CASSRARSYEQYF. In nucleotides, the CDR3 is TGTGCCAGCAGTCGAGCTAGGAGTTACGAGCAGTACTTC.

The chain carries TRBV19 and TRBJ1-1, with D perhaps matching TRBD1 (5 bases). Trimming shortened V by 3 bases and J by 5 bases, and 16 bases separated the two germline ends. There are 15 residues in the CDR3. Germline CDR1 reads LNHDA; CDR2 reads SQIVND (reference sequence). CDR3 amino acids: CASSIHAGLSTEAFF. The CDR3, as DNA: TGTGCCAGTAGTATTCATGCAGGGTTGTCGACTGAAGCTTTCTTT.

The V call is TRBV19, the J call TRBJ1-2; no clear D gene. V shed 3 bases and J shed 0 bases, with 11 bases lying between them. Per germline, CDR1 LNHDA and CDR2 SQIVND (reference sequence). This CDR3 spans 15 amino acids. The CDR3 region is CASSIRAKANYGYTF. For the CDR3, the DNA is TGTGCCAGTAGTATTAGGGCCAAGGCTAACTATGGCTACACCTTC.

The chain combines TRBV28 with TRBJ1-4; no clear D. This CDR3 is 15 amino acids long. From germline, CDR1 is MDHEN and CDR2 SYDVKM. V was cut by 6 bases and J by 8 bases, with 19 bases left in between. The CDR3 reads CASRPPRPGREKLFF. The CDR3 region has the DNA TGTGCCAGCAGACCCCCACGGCCCGGGCGAGAAAAACTGTTTTTT.

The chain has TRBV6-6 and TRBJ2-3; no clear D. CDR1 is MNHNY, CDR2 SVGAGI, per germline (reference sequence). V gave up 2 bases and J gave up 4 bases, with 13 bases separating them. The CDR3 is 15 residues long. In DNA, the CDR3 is TGTGCCAGCAGTTACCTTGACCGTGCCGCAGATACGCAGTATTTT. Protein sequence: CASSYLDRAADTQYF.

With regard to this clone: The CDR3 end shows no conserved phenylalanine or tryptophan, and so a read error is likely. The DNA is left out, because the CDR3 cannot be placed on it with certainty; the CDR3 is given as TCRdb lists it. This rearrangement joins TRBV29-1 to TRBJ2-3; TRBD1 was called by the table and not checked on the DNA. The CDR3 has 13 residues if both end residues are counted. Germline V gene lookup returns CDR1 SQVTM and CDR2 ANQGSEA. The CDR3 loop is CSVVFVRGQGHDH.

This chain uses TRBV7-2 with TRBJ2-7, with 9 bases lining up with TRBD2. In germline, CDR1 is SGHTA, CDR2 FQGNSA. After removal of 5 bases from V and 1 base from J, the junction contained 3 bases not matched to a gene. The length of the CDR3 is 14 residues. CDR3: CASSQTSGSYEQYF. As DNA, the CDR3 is TGTGCCAGCAGCCAGACTAGCGGTTCCTACGAGCAGTACTTC. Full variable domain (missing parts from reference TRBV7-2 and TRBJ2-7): GAGVSQSPSNKVTEKGKDVELRCDPISGHTALYWYRQSLGQGLEFLIYFQGNSAPDKSGLPSDRFSAERTGGSVSTLTIQRTQQEDSAVYLCASSQTSGSYEQYFGPGTRLTVT.

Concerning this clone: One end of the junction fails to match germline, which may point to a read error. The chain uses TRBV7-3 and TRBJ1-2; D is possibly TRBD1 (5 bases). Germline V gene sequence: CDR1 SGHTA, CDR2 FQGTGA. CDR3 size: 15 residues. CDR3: CASSKTTDGTKAPNF. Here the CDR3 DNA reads TGTGCCAGCAGCAAGACGACAGATGGGACCAAGGCCCCTAACTTC.

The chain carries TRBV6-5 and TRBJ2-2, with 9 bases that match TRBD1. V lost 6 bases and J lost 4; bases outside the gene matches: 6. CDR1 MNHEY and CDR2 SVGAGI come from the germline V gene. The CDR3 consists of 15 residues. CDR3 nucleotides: TGTGCCAGCAGCCTCCGACAGGGGGGCACCGGGGAGCTGTTTTTT. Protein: CASSLRQGGTGELFF.

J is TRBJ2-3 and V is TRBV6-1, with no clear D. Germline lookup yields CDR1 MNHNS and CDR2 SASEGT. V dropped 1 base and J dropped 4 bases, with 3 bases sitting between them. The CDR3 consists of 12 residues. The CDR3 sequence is CASSEVADTQYF. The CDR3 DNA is TGTGCCAGCAGTGAAGTGGCAGATACGCAGTATTTT.

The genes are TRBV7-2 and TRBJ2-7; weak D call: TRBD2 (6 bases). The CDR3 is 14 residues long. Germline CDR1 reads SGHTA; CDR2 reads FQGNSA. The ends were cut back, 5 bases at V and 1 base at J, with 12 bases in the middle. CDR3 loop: CASSRLAQSYEQYF. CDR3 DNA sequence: TGTGCCAGCAGCCGCCTAGCGCAATCCTACGAGCAGTACTTC.

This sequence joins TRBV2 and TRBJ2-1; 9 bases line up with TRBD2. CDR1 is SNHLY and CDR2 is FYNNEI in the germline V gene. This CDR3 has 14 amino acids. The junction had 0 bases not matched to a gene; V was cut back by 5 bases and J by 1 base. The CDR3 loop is CASSLAGSYNEQFF. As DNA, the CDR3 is TGTGCCAGCAGTCTAGCGGGGTCCTACAATGAGCAGTTCTTC.

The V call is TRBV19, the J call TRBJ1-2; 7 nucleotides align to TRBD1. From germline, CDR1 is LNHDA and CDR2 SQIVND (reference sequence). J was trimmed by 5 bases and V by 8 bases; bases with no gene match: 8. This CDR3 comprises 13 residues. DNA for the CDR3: TGTGCCAGTCGTGACAGGGTGAGGTATGGCTACACCTTC. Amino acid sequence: CASRDRVRYGYTF.